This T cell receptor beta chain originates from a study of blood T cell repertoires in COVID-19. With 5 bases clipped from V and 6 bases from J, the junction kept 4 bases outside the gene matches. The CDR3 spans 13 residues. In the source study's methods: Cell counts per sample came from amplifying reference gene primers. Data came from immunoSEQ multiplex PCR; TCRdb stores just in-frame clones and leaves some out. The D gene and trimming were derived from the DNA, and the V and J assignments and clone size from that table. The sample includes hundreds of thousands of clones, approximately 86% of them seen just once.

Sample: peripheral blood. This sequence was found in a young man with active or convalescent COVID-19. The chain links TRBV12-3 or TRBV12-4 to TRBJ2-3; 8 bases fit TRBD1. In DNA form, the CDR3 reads TGTGCCAGCAGTGGACAGGGAGGCGATACGCAGTATTTT. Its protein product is CASSGQGGDTQYF.